This T cell receptor (beta chain) was observed in a study of response to subunit inactivated influenza vaccine (dated by TCRdb to 2016 to 2018). In the study overall: Deep quantitative profiling of the T cell receptor repertoire was used in the study to follow responses to a trivalent subunit inactivated influenza vaccine. Results the study describes overall, beyond this receptor: It was suggested by the authors that each seasonal influenza vaccination may recruit only a limited number of new T cells.

V is reduced by 2 bases and J by 0 bases, leaving a spacing of 14 bases between them. Counted from cysteine to phenylalanine, this CDR3 has 16 amino acids. This entry keeps only the CDR3 DNA: 48 bases, framed from base 1. The germline V gene encodes CDR1 SGHDT and CDR2 YYEEEE. This clonotype occurred a few times. Its specific antigen is unknown. No quality values exist for individual bases; no much larger clone is one base distant. The library relied on RT-PCR. This sample was sequenced with an Illumina HiSeq 2500. TCRdb itself trimmed the public reads at Q25 with fastp, ran MiXCR and retained productive beta chains. A single entry per CDR3 protein holds the most common genes and DNA from its merged rows. The sample table holds a few hundred thousand distinct CDR3 sequences, of which 20% to 25% were seen once. The ten largest clones add up to roughly a tenth of the sample.

The sequence joins TRBV5-6 to TRBJ1-2, with no confident D gene call. This sample comprised PBMCs from blood, obtained about 20 months after vaccination. The sequence derives from a man aged 45 to 70 who received an inactivated influenza vaccine. Donor details come from another sample of the same person, matched by shared clones. Read as DNA, the sequence is TGTGCCAGCAGCTTTCCGAGGGCCACGCCTAACTATGGCTACACCTTC. The translation is CASSFPRATPNYGYTF.